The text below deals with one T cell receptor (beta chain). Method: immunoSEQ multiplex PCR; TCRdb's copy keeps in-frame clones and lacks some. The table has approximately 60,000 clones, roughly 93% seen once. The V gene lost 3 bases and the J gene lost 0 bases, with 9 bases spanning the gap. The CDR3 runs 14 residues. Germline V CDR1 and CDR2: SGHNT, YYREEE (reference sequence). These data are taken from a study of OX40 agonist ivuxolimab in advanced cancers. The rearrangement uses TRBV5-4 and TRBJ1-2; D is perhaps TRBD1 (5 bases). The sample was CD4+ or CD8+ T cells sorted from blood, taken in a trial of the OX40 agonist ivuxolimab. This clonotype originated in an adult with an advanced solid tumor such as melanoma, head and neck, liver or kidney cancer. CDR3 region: CASSWGDTNYGYTF. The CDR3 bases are TGTGCCAGCAGCTGGGGGGATACTAACTATGGCTACACCTTC.